The 32 T cell receptor beta chains listed next were all sequenced from one sample in a study of cytomegalovirus exposure and HLA in healthy donors. The assay was immunoSEQ multiplex PCR, and TCRdb's table has in-frame clones only and misses some. The data contain approximately 65,000 clones, about 90% of them singletons. The sequenced material came from PBMCs. Receptors were obtained from a man aged 18 to 29 in good health and CMV-seronegative.

V gene TRBV5-1 combines with J gene TRBJ2-2; D call uncertain. CDR3 length: 15 amino acids. Germline CDR1 reads SGHRS; CDR2 reads YFSETQ. The ends were cut back, 4 bases at V and 0 bases at J, with 10 bases in the middle. The DNA of the CDR3 is TGCGCCAGCAGCGGGCAGGCGTCGAACACCGGGGAGCTGTTTTTT. Translation gives CASSGQASNTGELFF.

This clone was detected only once. V usage is TRBV18 and J usage is TRBJ2-3, with 7 bases identical to TRBD2. In germline, CDR1 is KGHSH, CDR2 LQKENI. The CDR3 is made up of 17 amino acids. V trimming: 6 bases; J trimming: 0 bases; junction bases outside the gene matches: 12. CDR3 sequence: CASSAGRALTSTDTQYF. CDR3 DNA: TGTGCCAGCTCCGCAGGGAGGGCCCTTACTAGCACAGATACGCAGTATTTT.

The V gene is TRBV4-1, the J gene TRBJ2-7; TRBD1 might be the D (6 bases). CDR1 is MGHRA and CDR2 is YSYEKL in the germline V gene. V was cut by 4 bases and J by 3 bases, with 16 bases left in between. CDR3 size: 15 residues. The CDR3 DNA sequence: TGCGCCAGCAGCCCGCCCGAGACAGGAAACTACGAGCAGTACTTC. It translates to CASSPPETGNYEQYF.

This clone was detected only once. V is TRBV28 and J is TRBJ2-7; TRBD2 matches at 9 bases. CDR3 length: 16 residues. With V trimmed by 6 bases and J by 3 bases, 12 bases remained unmatched. Germline-derived CDR1 and CDR2 are MDHEN and SYDVKM. CDR3 in amino acids: CASSRRSGTSFYEQYF. The DNA of the CDR3 is TGTGCCAGCAGCCGCAGAAGCGGGACTAGCTTCTACGAGCAGTACTTC.

As to this clone: Mismatch with germline at one junction end may stem from a read error. The gene calls are TRBV7-2 and TRBJ2-5; 9 bases map to TRBD2. Germline V lookup: CDR1 SGHTA, CDR2 FQGNSA. The CDR3 covers 11 residues. In DNA form, the CDR3 reads TGTGCCAGCAGCTCCCCGGGACTAGCCGACTTC. Residues: CASSSPGLADF.

Concerning this clone itself: Its ends do not fully match the called genes, so a read error is possible. The chain uses TRBV7-7 and TRBJ2-2; tentatively, D is TRBD1 (5 bases). The germline gives CDR1 SSHAT, CDR2 FNYEAQ (reference sequence). The CDR3 runs to 15 residues. CDR3 protein: CASSLDRTNTGELFF. CDR3 DNA sequence: TGTGCTAGCAGCTTAGATAGGACAAACACCGGGGAGCTGTTTTTT.

CDR3 region: CASSLRGAGNQPQHF. The CDR3 DNA sequence: TGTGCCAGCAGTTTACGGGGGGCAGGAAATCAGCCCCAGCATTTT. The chain combines TRBV27 with TRBJ1-5, with TRBD1 as a possible D gene (6 bases). V dropped 2 bases and J dropped 4 bases, with 12 bases sitting between them. This CDR3 is built from 15 residues. CDR1 and CDR2 from the germline V gene are MNHEY and SMNVEV (reference sequence).

V is TRBV13 and J is TRBJ1-2; TRBD1 might be the D (6 bases). The CDR3 length is 16 residues. Trimming shortened V by 4 bases and J by 2 bases, and 17 bases separated the two germline ends. Germline assignment: CDR1 PRHDT and CDR2 FYEKMQ (reference sequence). The CDR3 bases are TGTGCCAGCAGCTCCCTAGGGGGGGAATCGAACTATGGCTACACCTTC. Its translation is CASSSLGGESNYGYTF.

This clone was observed once. The V and J genes are TRBV6-5 and TRBJ2-1, with 14 bases aligning to TRBD2. J was trimmed by 9 bases and V by 6 bases; bases with no gene match: 4. Germline values: CDR1 MNHEY, CDR2 SVGAGI. This CDR3 contains 14 residues. The CDR3 DNA reads as TGTGCCAGCAGGGGACTAGCGGGAGAAGGTGAGCAGTTCTTC. Translation: CASRGLAGEGEQFF.

This chain links TRBV18 with TRBJ1-4, with 9 bases lining up with TRBD1. This CDR3 has 15 amino acids. Looked up from germline, CDR1 is KGHSH and CDR2 is LQKENI. J gave up 6 bases and V 1 base, and 3 bases lay outside the gene matches. As DNA, the CDR3 is TGTGCCAGCTCACCACAGGACAGGGGTCATGAAAAACTGTTTTTT. Its protein product is CASSPQDRGHEKLFF.

V usage is TRBV27 and J usage is TRBJ1-2; the D is unclear. The CDR3 is 13 amino acids. Germline CDR1 and CDR2: MNHEY and SMNVEV (reference sequence). The V end was cut by 3 bases, the J end by 3 bases, with 8 bases between. The CDR3 sequence is CASSLRSDYGYTF. CDR3 bases: TGTGCCAGCAGTTTGAGGTCGGACTATGGCTACACCTTC.

This chain links TRBV28 with TRBJ1-5, with D possibly TRBD1 on 5 matching bases. Germline V gene data show CDR1 as MDHEN and CDR2 as SYDVKM. V lost 3 bases and J lost 9, with 12 bases in between. The CDR3 spans 13 residues. The chain's CDR3 is CASSFGGIGPQHF. The CDR3 DNA sequence: TGTGCCAGCAGTTTTGGGGGGATCGGGCCCCAGCATTTT.

The chain couples TRBV18 to TRBJ2-1; possible D gene TRBD2, 6 bases. Trimming removed 3 bases at V and 12 bases at J, with 9 bases between. Germline lookup yields CDR1 KGHSH and CDR2 LQKENI. The CDR3 is made up of 11 amino acids. The chain's CDR3 is CASSPGLPQFF. The CDR3 DNA reads TGTGCCAGCTCACCGGGACTTCCGCAGTTCTTC. The whole variable domain, filled in from reference TRBV18 and TRBJ2-1, reads NAGVMQNPRHLVRRRGQEARLRCSPMKGHSHVYWYRQLPEEGLKFMVYLQKENIIDESGMPKERFSAEFPKEGPSILRIQQVVRGDSAAYFCASSPGLPQFFGPGTRLTVL.

The chain recombines TRBV28 with TRBJ2-3, with 7 nucleotides matching TRBD2. Germline CDR1 is MDHEN and CDR2 is SYDVKM. The CDR3 spans 16 residues. V lost 3 bases and J lost 2; bases outside the gene matches: 8. The CDR3 sequence: CASSFSSGGLTDTQYF. For the CDR3, the DNA is TGTGCCAGCAGTTTCTCTAGCGGAGGGCTCACAGATACGCAGTATTTT.

The chain recombines TRBV7-3 with TRBJ2-1; the D gene is possibly TRBD2 (6 bases). This CDR3 is 16 amino acids long. The V and J ends lost 2 bases and 0 bases respectively, with 11 bases between them. From germline, CDR1 is SGHTA and CDR2 FQGTGA. CDR3 in DNA: TGTGCCAGCAGCTTAGTACGGGAGAGCTCCTACAATGAGCAGTTCTTC. It is translated as CASSLVRESSYNEQFF.

A few counts support this clone. The chain employs TRBV19 and TRBJ1-5; D is possibly TRBD1 (6 bases). CDR1 and CDR2 (germline): LNHDA, SQIVND (reference sequence). Between the trimmed V and J ends, which lost 8 bases and 3 bases, there was a span of 11 bases. The CDR3 covers 13 residues. The CDR3 protein is CASDRTDNQPQHF. CDR3 coding DNA: TGTGCCAGTGACCGGACAGACAATCAGCCCCAGCATTTT.

This clone was detected once. V is TRBV7-3 and J is TRBJ1-1; D is perhaps TRBD1 (5 bases). Trimming took 5 bases from V and 7 from J, leaving 20 bases between them. Germline CDR1 and CDR2: SGHTA and FQGTGA. This CDR3 is built from 15 residues. The CDR3 DNA reads TGTGCCAGCAGCCTATCCGGGGGGGGACGGGGTGAAGCTTTCTTT. It translates to CASSLSGGGRGEAFF.

The chain is built from TRBV14 and TRBJ2-7; 8 nucleotides line up with TRBD1. Losses at the gene ends were 2 bases for V and 1 base for J; bases not matched to a gene: 10. CDR1 is SGHDN and CDR2 is FVKESK in the germline V gene. This CDR3 has 17 amino acids. CDR3 sequence reads: CASSQNNLRTGSYEQYF. The DNA for the CDR3 is TGTGCCAGCAGCCAAAACAATTTAAGGACAGGGTCCTACGAGCAGTACTTC.

This chain connects TRBV18 to TRBJ2-3, with a tentative D call TRBD1 (6 bases). V was clipped by 3 bases and J by 5 bases, with 15 bases between them. The CDR3 length is 15 residues. Germline-derived CDR1 and CDR2 are KGHSH and LQKENI. CDR3 region: CASSPQGLLVDTQYF. The CDR3 bases are TGTGCCAGCTCACCGCAGGGGTTGTTGGTAGATACGCAGTATTTT.

This clone was found once. CDR3 in DNA: TGTGCCAGCAGCTTAAGGGGACAGGGATCCTACGAGCAGTACTTC. Residues: CASSLRGQGSYEQYF. The genes are TRBV7-6 and TRBJ2-7; 9 positions agree with TRBD1. There are 15 residues in the CDR3. Trimming removed 2 bases from V and 1 base from J; junction bases left unmatched: 3. Germline V gene data show CDR1 as SGHVS and CDR2 as FNYEAQ.

The gene calls are TRBV20-1 and TRBJ2-7; D perhaps matches TRBD1 (6 bases). From germline, CDR1 is DFQATT and CDR2 SNEGSKA (reference sequence). The V and J ends lost 7 bases and 4 bases respectively, with 11 bases between them. There are 11 residues in the CDR3. The CDR3 nucleotides read TGCAGTGTCCCCAGGGGTTACGAGCAGTACTTC. This encodes CSVPRGYEQYF.

The J gene is TRBJ1-3, the V gene TRBV28; D is ambiguous. V lost 6 bases, J lost 0 bases, and 9 bases lay in between. In germline, CDR1 is MDHEN, CDR2 SYDVKM. The CDR3 sequence is 14 residues long. CDR3 in DNA: TGTGCCAGCAGGGGCCCTCACTCTGGAAACACCATATATTTT. Protein: CASRGPHSGNTIYF.

V usage is TRBV18 and J usage is TRBJ2-7; 7 bases align to TRBD1. The CDR3 consists of 14 residues. Germline V gene lookup returns CDR1 KGHSH and CDR2 LQKENI. The J segment lost 0 bases and the V segment lost 6 bases, leaving 5 bases of the junction unmatched. The CDR3 protein is CASSLDRTSYEQYF. The CDR3, as DNA: TGTGCCAGCTCCCTGGACAGGACCTCCTACGAGCAGTACTTC.

The chain recombines TRBV10-3 with TRBJ2-5; maybe TRBD2 (5 bases). Germline assignment: CDR1 ENHRY and CDR2 SYGVKD. Trimming cost V 0 bases and J 1 base, with 9 bases left between them. This CDR3 is 15 amino acids long. Here the CDR3 DNA reads TGTGCCATCAGTGAGTCGGTGAGCGGCCAAGAGACCCAGTACTTC. It is translated as CAISESVSGQETQYF.

This chain joins TRBV6-5 and TRBJ2-7; the match to TRBD2 covers 12 bases. V shed 6 bases and J 6 bases; nucleotides not matched to a gene: 9. In germline, CDR1 is MNHEY, CDR2 SVGAGI. This CDR3 spans 15 amino acids. This chain's CDR3 is CASSPGTSGWVEQYF. In DNA form, the CDR3 reads TGTGCCAGCAGCCCCGGGACTAGCGGGTGGGTCGAGCAGTACTTC.

The chain carries TRBV6-6 and TRBJ2-7; TRBD1 aligns across 7 bases. In germline, CDR1 is MNHNY, CDR2 SVGAGI (reference sequence). The ends lost 2 bases at V and 2 bases at J; junction bases unmatched: 6. The length of the CDR3 is 15 residues. The CDR3 nucleotides read TGTGCCAGCAGTTACGAGGGGACAGACCCCTACGAGCAGTACTTC. Translation: CASSYEGTDPYEQYF.

The chain links TRBV10-3 to TRBJ2-7; no reliable D call. Germline-derived CDR1 and CDR2 are ENHRY and SYGVKD. The CDR3 is made up of 12 amino acids. Trimming took 5 bases from V and 7 from J, leaving 12 bases between them. The CDR3 sequence: CAISRQAGEQYF. In DNA form, the CDR3 reads TGTGCCATCAGTCGCCAGGCTGGTGAGCAGTACTTC.

This chain uses TRBV6-4 with TRBJ2-7; D possibly corresponds to TRBD2 (5 bases). The CDR3 consists of 14 residues. CDR1 is MRHNA and CDR2 is SNTAGT in the germline V gene. The germline V and J ends were trimmed by 6 bases and 6 bases, with 18 bases remaining between them. As DNA, the CDR3 is TGTGCCAGCAGCATGACGGGAATTTCAACCGAGCAGTACTTC. The encoded protein is CASSMTGISTEQYF.

The chain couples TRBV19 to TRBJ2-2; possible D gene TRBD2, 6 bases. V lost 5 bases, J lost 3 bases, and 13 bases lay in between. Looked up from germline, CDR1 is LNHDA and CDR2 is SQIVND (reference sequence). The CDR3 loop spans 15 amino acids. CDR3 loop: CASSFRESYTGELFF. CDR3 nucleotides: TGTGCCAGTAGTTTCCGGGAGAGTTACACCGGGGAGCTGTTTTTT.

V and J are TRBV19 and TRBJ2-1, with 9 bases matching TRBD2. Germline CDR1 and CDR2: LNHDA and SQIVND (reference sequence). The CDR3 is made up of 17 amino acids. V was pared by 4 bases and J by 8 bases, with 15 bases of the junction left unmatched. The CDR3: CASSTPTPSGKAHEQFF. CDR3 bases: TGTGCCAGTAGTACCCCCACACCTAGCGGGAAGGCTCATGAGCAGTTCTTC.

J is TRBJ1-1 and V is TRBV6-5; 8 bases line up with TRBD1. The J segment lost 3 bases and the V segment lost 4 bases, leaving 4 bases of the junction unmatched. The CDR3 length is 14 residues. The germline gives CDR1 MNHEY, CDR2 SVGAGI. The CDR3 region is CASSSDRGYTEAFF. CDR3 nucleotides: TGTGCCAGCAGTTCCGACAGGGGATACACTGAAGCTTTCTTT.

A remark on this clone: Distinct nucleotide sequences in the sample also encode this CDR3. The chain links TRBV15 to TRBJ1-1; D is ambiguous. This CDR3 is built from 14 residues. V dropped 0 bases and J dropped 0 bases, with 5 bases sitting between them. From germline, CDR1 is LNHNV and CDR2 YYDKDF (reference sequence). The DNA of the CDR3 is TGTGCCACCAGCAGAGATCGAGTGAACACTGAAGCTTTCTTT. Its translation: CATSRDRVNTEAFF.